This TCR beta chain was found in a study of T cell repertoires in cytomegalovirus infection. This clonotype showed up just once. The antigen is not known. Broader study findings: Pooled public TCR beta family frequency picked out CMV carriers with the relevant HLA.

TCRdb fed the reads into MiXCR, producing one record per CDR3 protein. The sample consists of about 310,000 distinct CDR3 sequences, roughly 25% of them appearing once. CDR3 length equals 14 residues. The V end lost 7 bases, the J end lost 3 bases, and 13 bases lay between the germline ends. Germline CDR1 is SGHTA and CDR2 is FQGTGA. V and J are TRBV7-3 and TRBJ1-3; a possible D gene is TRBD1 (6 bases). Sequenced material: cultured PBMCs, taken from culture after CMV antigen stimulation. This receptor was obtained from a human donor in good health (CMV status not recorded). Some clones in this sample may be carry-over from other donors' samples. CDR3 nucleotides: TGTGCCAGCATCTTGGACAGTCGTGGAAACACCATATATTTT. Translated: CASILDSRGNTIYF.